These T cell receptor beta chains were read from a single sample in a study of blood T cell repertoires in COVID-19. TCRdb's table, derived via immunoSEQ multiplex PCR, lists solely in-frame clones and lacks some. The sample includes roughly 150,000 clones, roughly 89% of them seen just once. Source material: peripheral blood. The receptors here all came from a man in his 60s with active or convalescent COVID-19. The CDR3 runs from the conserved cysteine through the conserved F or W. D genes are given only for firm matches. Only part of the rows carry a size: once, few, many, or a class if the clone is expanded.

CDR3nt | CDR3aa | abundance | j_gene | v_gene | d_gene
TGTGCCAGCAGCTTCCGTCCGGGCTCCTACAATGAGCAGTTCTTC | CASSFRPGSYNEQFF | once | TRBJ2-1 | TRBV7-2 | .
TGTGCCAGCAGCCCCACAGGGGTAGCTAACTATGGCTACACCTTC | CASSPTGVANYGYTF | . | TRBJ1-2 | TRBV4-2 | TRBD1
TGCAGCGTCGCGAAATCGGGACATCTGAACACTGAAGCTTTCTTT | CSVAKSGHLNTEAFF | . | TRBJ1-1 | TRBV29-1 | .
TGTGCCAGCCGTTCATACTCACGGACAGGCGTTACCTTC | CASRSYSRTGVTF | . | TRBJ1-2 | TRBV12-3/TRBV12-4 | TRBD1
TGTGCCAGCAGCCGAACCACCCCGGGACAACCTAAGGGGGCCTACACCTTC | CASSRTTPGQPKGAYTF | . | TRBJ1-2 | TRBV6-6 | TRBD1
TGCGCCAGCAGCCAAGAAGGGGGGAACACTGAAGCTTTCTTT | CASSQEGGNTEAFF | . | TRBJ1-1 | TRBV4-3 | .
TGTGCCAGCAGCCAAGAAGCGCTAGCGGGGGGGCGCAATGAGCAGTTCTTC | CASSQEALAGGRNEQFF | . | TRBJ2-1 | TRBV4-2 | TRBD2
TGTGCCACCAGTGACCCGACTGCTAGCGGGGGGGCAGATACGCAGTATTTT | CATSDPTASGGADTQYF | . | TRBJ2-3 | TRBV24-1 | TRBD2
TGTGCCAGCAGCCCCGTTAGGGGCTTTTCCGGTCGGGGGAACTATGGCTACACCTTC | CASSPVRGFSGRGNYGYTF | . | TRBJ1-2 | TRBV7-2 | .
TGTGCCAGCTCAAAGACTAGCGCCAGCTCCTACGAGCAGTACTTC | CASSKTSASSYEQYF | . | TRBJ2-7 | TRBV18 | TRBD2
TGCAGTGCTAGTCTACCCGGGACAGGATTTGGCTACACCTTC | CSASLPGTGFGYTF | . | TRBJ1-2 | TRBV20-1 | TRBD1
TGTGCCACCAGCAGAGGTGGGAGCTCTGGGGCCAACGTCCTGACTTTC | CATSRGGSSGANVLTF | . | TRBJ2-6 | TRBV15 | .
TGCGCCAGCAGCCAAGATAAGGGAATCGGACAGGGGGCCCGAGAGACCCAGTACTTC | CASSQDKGIGQGARETQYF | . | TRBJ2-5 | TRBV4-1 | TRBD1
TGTGCCACCAGTGATACACTACTAGCGGGGGGCGATGAGCAGTTCTTC | CATSDTLLAGGDEQFF | few | TRBJ2-1 | TRBV24-1 | TRBD2
TGTGCCAGCACTACAGGGGCCTACTCACCCCTCCACTTT | CASTTGAYSPLHF | . | TRBJ1-6 | TRBV7-9 | TRBD1
TGCGCCAGCAGCCAAGGTGCGGGACGGGGGAACTATGGCTACACCTTC | CASSQGAGRGNYGYTF | . | TRBJ1-2 | TRBV4-1 | .
TGTGCCACCAGTGGTTCGGGTACTGGCTACACCTTC | CATSGSGTGYTF | . | TRBJ1-2 | TRBV24-1 | .
TGCGCCAGCAGCCAACACGAGACTAGACAGGGGGCTTACGAGCAGTACTTC | CASSQHETRQGAYEQYF | . | TRBJ2-7 | TRBV4-3 | TRBD1
TGCAGTGCTAAGGGAGAGACTGAAGCTTTCTTT | CSAKGETEAFF | . | TRBJ1-1 | TRBV20-1 | .
TGTGCCAGCAGTCCGGGGACAGGGGGCACTGAAGCTTTCTTT | CASSPGTGGTEAFF | . | TRBJ1-1 | TRBV6-2/TRBV6-3 | TRBD1
TGTGCCAGCAGTCGAGGGGCCGCAGGGACTAGCACAGATACGCAGTATTTT | CASSRGAAGTSTDTQYF | . | TRBJ2-3 | TRBV7-9 | .
TGTGCCAGCTCCCCGAAAGGTGCTAGCGGGAGTCTAGATACGCAGTATTTT | CASSPKGASGSLDTQYF | . | TRBJ2-3 | TRBV18 | TRBD2
TGTGCCAGCAGTCGGGTTCAGGGGGCTGGACGGTCGACTTTCTTT | CASSRVQGAGRSTFF | once | TRBJ1-1 | TRBV6-5 | TRBD1
TGTGCCAGCGGGGTAGGGGGGAACACTGAAGCTTTCTTT | CASGVGGNTEAFF | . | TRBJ1-1 | TRBV6-5 | .
TGTGCCAGCAGTACTTCTCGGGAGTTCGGGGAGACCCAGTACTTC | CASSTSREFGETQYF | . | TRBJ2-5 | TRBV27 | .
TGTGCCAGCTACGACATCAACTCCTACGAGCAGTACTTC | CASYDINSYEQYF | . | TRBJ2-7 | TRBV27 | .
TGCAGTGCTAGTGGGCCAGGGGCGTCTCATTCACCCCTCCACTTT | CSASGPGASHSPLHF | once | TRBJ1-6 | TRBV20-1 | .
TGTGCCAGCAGCTCCCCTACCCGGGATGAGCAGTTCTTC | CASSSPTRDEQFF | once | TRBJ2-1 | TRBV7-2 | .
TGCGCCAGCAGCCCCAACTGGGGGGGCTACGAGCAGTACTTC | CASSPNWGGYEQYF | . | TRBJ2-7 | TRBV5-1 | TRBD2
TGTGCCAGTAGTCCGCAGGCCGCAGGGGGGAATTTTAATTCACCCCTCCACTTT | CASSPQAAGGNFNSPLHF | . | TRBJ1-6 | TRBV19 | TRBD1
TGTGCCAGCAGTGGGGACAGGGGGCGCTCCGCCGGGGAGCTGTTTTTT | CASSGDRGRSAGELFF | . | TRBJ2-2 | TRBV2 | TRBD1
TGTGCCAGCTCACCAAAGGGGGCAGAGACCCAGTACTTC | CASSPKGAETQYF | . | TRBJ2-5 | TRBV18 | TRBD1
TGTGCCAGCAGCGTGGGGGGGGCGGTAATAGAGACCCAGTACTTC | CASSVGGAVIETQYF | . | TRBJ2-5 | TRBV7-2 | .
TGTGCCAGCTCACCACGGGACAGGGAAGCTTTCTTT | CASSPRDREAFF | . | TRBJ1-1 | TRBV18 | TRBD1
TGTGCCAGCAGCGCGACAGGGGGCGGGTACGAGCAGTACTTC | CASSATGGGYEQYF | . | TRBJ2-7 | TRBV7-8 | TRBD1